The rows below give T cell receptor beta chains drawn from one sample of a study of T cells in Graves' hyperthyroidism and ophthalmopathy. TCRdb itself ran the multiplex PCR reads through MiXCR, one entry per CDR3 protein. The sample has roughly 110,000 distinct CDR3 sequences; about 16% are singletons. The sequenced material came from blood. The origin of the receptors is a woman aged 45 to 65 with Graves' hyperthyroidism. Both conserved end residues are part of each CDR3.

v_call cdr3_aa
TRBV12-3/TRBV12-4 CASSSPADRNEQFF
TRBV5-1 CASSLTATNEKLFF
TRBV3-1 CASSPLGTTNTEAFF
TRBV2 CASRDSKRETQYF
TRBV20-1 CSAGPSGSDYEQYF
TRBV6-5 CASSYSWANGETQYF
TRBV12-3/TRBV12-4 CASGPGLKDTEAFF
TRBV11-1 CASSLFLGAQETQYF
TRBV6-5 CASSYQGQGGTEAFF
TRBV7-9 CASSHAPRAPYEQYF
TRBV4-2 CASSQDRAGGSQPQHF
TRBV9 CASSPSALAANTEAFF
TRBV3-1 CASSLRQGNEKLFF
TRBV2 CASSLSGQGKQPQHF
TRBV29-1 CSVGQGREQYF
TRBV7-9 CASSPRTSGTQPGEQFF
TRBV11-2 CASSLGPGTDTQYF
TRBV10-3 CATISTDTQYF
TRBV20-1 CSAIPGSGTSGGNEQFF